This paragraph reports one T cell receptor beta chain. Its antigen remains unidentified. For TCRbeta, the library was prepared with unique molecular identifiers. TCRdb re-called the PCR reads with MiXCR, one entry per CDR3 protein. The sample holds fewer than 1 million distinct CDR3 sequences, approximately 15% seen once. The data derive from a study of T-cell reconstitution after alpha-beta-depleted transplantation in children. General study findings and limits: At around two months after transplant, the alpha-beta T cells were reportedly derived from several hundred expanded clones that came from non-depleted graft cells. A year had passed since transplant, and T-cell counts and diversity by then came mostly from newly produced T cells. In some patients, recipient T cells and intrathymic progenitors surviving conditioning explained high day-60 diversity.

This sequence originates from a male patient aged 5 to 17 who had a stem cell transplant for acute lymphoblastic leukemia, so the T cells may come from the graft donor. The material sequenced was PBMCs, mostly from graft donor cells, taken 360 days after TCRalphabeta/CD19-depleted stem cell transplant.

CDR3 coding DNA: TGTGCCAGCAGCGACGTGGGGACCTACGAGCAGTACTTC. Residues: CASSDVGTYEQYF. The V and J genes are TRBV5-6 and TRBJ2-7; D not resolved. The CDR3 has 13 residues. The V gene's germline CDR1 is SGHDT and CDR2 YYEEEE. V was pared by 4 bases and J by 2 bases, with 10 bases between.